This TCR beta chain was sequenced for a study of control samples from healthy donors and cancer patients. Generated by immunoSEQ multiplex PCR, the TCRdb table keeps only in-frame clones and is missing some. The sample shows 150,000 or so clones, roughly 89% of them seen only once. This TCR came from a man aged 25-40 years in good health. The source material was blood.

In DNA, the CDR3 is TGTGCCAGTAGTATACCCCAGCGGAGCTCCTACAATGAGCAGTTCTTC. Translated, it gives CASSIPQRSSYNEQFF. The genes are TRBV19 and TRBJ2-1; a weak D match, TRBD2 (5 bases). Trimming pared 2 bases from V and 0 bases from J, leaving 11 bases between. The CDR3 loop spans 16 amino acids. CDR1 and CDR2 from the germline V gene are LNHDA and SQIVND (reference sequence).